This T cell receptor (beta chain) was identified during a study of cytomegalovirus exposure and HLA in healthy donors. TCRdb's table, derived via immunoSEQ multiplex PCR, lists solely in-frame clones and lacks some. The repertoire holds tens of thousands of clones, with less than 96% as singletons. The CDR3 extends over 17 amino acids. V was shortened by 5 bases and J by 0 bases, with 17 bases between the two germline ends. Germline V gives CDR1 SEHNR, CDR2 FQNEAQ (reference sequence). V and J are TRBV7-9 and TRBJ1-3; D gene uncertain. This TCR came from a man between 18 and 35 years old in good health and CMV-seropositive. The sample taken for sequencing was PBMCs. This chain's CDR3 is CASSRNTDPASGNTIYF. The DNA of the CDR3 is TGTGCCAGCAGCCGGAACACAGACCCCGCCTCTGGAAACACCATATATTTT.